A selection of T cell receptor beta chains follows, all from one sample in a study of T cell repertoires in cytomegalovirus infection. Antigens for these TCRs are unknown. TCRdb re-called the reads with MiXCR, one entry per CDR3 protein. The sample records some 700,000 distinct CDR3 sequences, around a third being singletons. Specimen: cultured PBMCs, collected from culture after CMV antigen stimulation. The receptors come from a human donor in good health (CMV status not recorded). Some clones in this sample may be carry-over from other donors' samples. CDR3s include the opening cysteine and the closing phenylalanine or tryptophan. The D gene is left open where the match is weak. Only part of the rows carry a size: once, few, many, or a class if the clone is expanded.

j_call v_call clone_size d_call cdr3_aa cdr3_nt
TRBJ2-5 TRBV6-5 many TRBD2 CASSSRTSGGETQYF TGTGCCAGCAGTTCCCGTACTAGCGGGGGTGAGACCCAGTACTTC
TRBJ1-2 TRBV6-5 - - CASSWKTNYGYTF TGTGCCAGCAGTTGGAAGACTAACTATGGCTACACCTTC
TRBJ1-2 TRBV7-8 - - CASSATARSGYGYTF TGTGCCAGCAGCGCGACCGCTCGGAGTGGTTATGGCTACACCTTC
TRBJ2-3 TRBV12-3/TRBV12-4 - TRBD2 CASSFPSGDSTDTQYF TGTGCCAGCAGTTTCCCTAGCGGGGATAGCACAGATACGCAGTATTTT
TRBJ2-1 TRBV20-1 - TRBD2 CSASLGLADNEQFF TGCAGTGCTAGTTTAGGACTAGCGGACAATGAGCAGTTCTTC
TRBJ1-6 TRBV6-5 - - CASSWSRVIGSPLHF TGTGCCAGCAGTTGGAGTAGGGTTATAGGGTCACCCCTCCACTTT
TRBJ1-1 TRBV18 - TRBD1 CASSLRDREDTEAFF TGTGCCAGCTCACTCCGGGACAGGGAGGACACTGAAGCTTTCTTT
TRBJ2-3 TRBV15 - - CATGARSTDTQYF TGTGCCACCGGAGCCCGGAGCACAGATACGCAGTATTTT
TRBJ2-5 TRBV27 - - CASSFSQGTETQYF TGTGCCAGCAGTTTCTCTCAGGGAACCGAGACCCAGTACTTC
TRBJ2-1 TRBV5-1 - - CAVPPGQSNNEQFF TGCGCCGTACCTCCGGGACAAAGCAACAATGAGCAGTTCTTC
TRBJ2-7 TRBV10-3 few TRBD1 CAIRSGTGSYEQYF TGTGCCATCAGATCCGGGACAGGTTCCTACGAGCAGTACTTC
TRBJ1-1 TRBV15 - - CATSIVRGTEAFF TGTGCCACCAGCATAGTGAGGGGAACTGAAGCTTTCTTT
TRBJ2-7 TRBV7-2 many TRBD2 CASSAGGSYEQYF TGTGCCAGCAGCGCGGGGGGGTCCTACGAGCAGTACTTC
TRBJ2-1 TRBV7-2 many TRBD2 CASSLGLLSGRRNEQFF TGTGCCAGCAGCTTAGGTCTCTTAAGCGGGAGGCGGAATGAGCAGTTCTTC
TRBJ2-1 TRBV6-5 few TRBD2 CASSPPGLAGAPSYNEQFF TGTGCCAGCAGCCCACCGGGACTAGCGGGGGCCCCCTCCTACAATGAGCAGTTCTTC
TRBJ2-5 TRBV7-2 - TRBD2 CASSFRTSGMETQYF TGTGCCAGCAGCTTCCGGACTAGCGGGATGGAGACCCAGTACTTC
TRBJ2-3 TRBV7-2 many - CASSFQLSTDTQYF TGTGCCAGCAGCTTCCAACTTAGCACAGATACGCAGTATTTT
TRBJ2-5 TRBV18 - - CASSPLPVPGDRQETQYF TGTGCCAGCTCACCCCTCCCCGTCCCGGGAGACCGACAAGAGACCCAGTACTTC
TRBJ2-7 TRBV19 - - CASNSGTSRGEQYF TGTGCCAGTAATTCCGGGACAAGCAGAGGCGAGCAGTACTTC
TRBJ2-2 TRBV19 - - CASSIIRSREAHTGELFF TGTGCCAGTAGTATCATTCGTTCCAGGGAGGCGCACACCGGGGAGCTGTTTTTT
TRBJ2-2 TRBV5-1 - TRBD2 CASSATQKTSGRQNTGELFF TGCGCCAGCAGCGCCACGCAGAAGACTAGCGGGAGACAGAACACCGGGGAGCTGTTTTTT
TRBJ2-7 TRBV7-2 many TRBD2 CASSRSSGGPEQYF TGTGCCAGCAGCAGGAGTAGCGGGGGGCCCGAGCAGTACTTC
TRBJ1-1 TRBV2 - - CAGRQYKTEAFF TGTGCCGGACGACAGTACAAGACTGAAGCTTTCTTT
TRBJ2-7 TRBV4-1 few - CASSQGGSGSYEQYF TGCGCCAGCAGCCAGGGGGGTTCCGGCTCCTACGAGCAGTACTTC
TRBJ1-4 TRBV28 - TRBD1 CASSQGQLNEKLFF TGTGCCAGCAGTCAGGGACAGCTGAATGAAAAACTGTTTTTT
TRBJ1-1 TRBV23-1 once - CASSPGRSTVMNTEAFF TGCGCCAGCAGCCCGGGACGTTCGACTGTAATGAACACTGAAGCTTTCTTT
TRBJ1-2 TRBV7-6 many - CASSPESSFYGYTF TGTGCCAGCAGCCCAGAAAGCAGCTTCTATGGCTACACCTTC
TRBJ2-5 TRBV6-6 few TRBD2 CASSVGGEETQYF TGTGCCAGCAGTGTTGGGGGGGAAGAGACCCAGTACTTC
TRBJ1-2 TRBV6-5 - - CASSRGQSYGYTF TGTGCCAGCAGTCGCGGACAAAGCTATGGCTACACCTTC
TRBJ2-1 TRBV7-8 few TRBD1 CASSPKGQVDTEQFF TGTGCCAGCAGCCCGAAGGGACAGGTTGACACTGAGCAGTTCTTC
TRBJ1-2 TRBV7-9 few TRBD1 CASSYIGQGGYTF TGTGCCAGCAGCTATATTGGACAGGGTGGCTACACCTTC
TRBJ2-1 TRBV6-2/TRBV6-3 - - CASRPGYNEQFF TGTGCCAGCAGACCCGGCTACAATGAGCAGTTCTTC
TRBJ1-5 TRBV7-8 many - CASNSGPLKGTNQPQHF TGTGCCAGTAACTCCGGACCTTTAAAAGGGACTAATCAGCCCCAGCATTTT
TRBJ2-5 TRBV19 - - CASSGTETQYF TGTGCCAGTAGCGGGACGGAGACCCAGTACTTC
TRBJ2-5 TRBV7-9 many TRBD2 CASSPSGIAGDQETQYF TGTGCCAGCAGCCCCTCCGGAATAGCGGGGGACCAAGAGACCCAGTACTTC
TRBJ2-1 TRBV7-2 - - CASSHSGSSSYNEQFF TGTGCCAGCAGCCATAGCGGTTCGAGCTCCTACAATGAGCAGTTCTTC
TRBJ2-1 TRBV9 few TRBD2 CASSAPPGGYNEQFF TGTGCCAGCAGCGCACCCCCGGGGGGATACAATGAGCAGTTCTTC
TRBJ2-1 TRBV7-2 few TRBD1 CASSYRRDRGDNEQFF TGTGCCAGCAGCTACCGCCGGGACAGAGGGGACAATGAGCAGTTCTTC
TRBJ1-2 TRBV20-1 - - CSASGGVVDGYTF TGCAGTGCTAGTGGGGGGGTAGTGGATGGCTACACCTTC
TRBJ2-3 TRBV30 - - CAWALWGAARDTQYF TGTGCCTGGGCCCTGTGGGGGGCCGCGCGAGATACGCAGTATTTT
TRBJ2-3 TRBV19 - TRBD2 CASSASGRADTDTQYF TGTGCCAGTAGCGCTAGCGGGAGGGCTGACACAGATACGCAGTATTTT